The 20 T cell receptor beta chains below were found in one sample sequenced in a study of cytomegalovirus exposure and HLA in healthy donors. This PCR relied on a set of 60 Vbeta primers and 13 Jbeta primers. This table comes from immunoSEQ multiplex PCR, and its TCRdb copy is limited to in-frame clones, with some not included. The sample holds 95,000 to 150,000 clones; around 85% are singletons and the top ten take roughly 4%. The sequencing sample was made of PBMCs. All receptors derive from a man younger than 30 in good health and CMV-seropositive.

V usage is TRBV7-8 and J usage is TRBJ1-4; weak D call: TRBD1 (5 bases). The CDR3 covers 14 residues. V lost 5 bases to trimming and J lost 7 bases, with 14 bases between them. Germline assignment: CDR1 SGHVS and CDR2 FQNEAQ. The CDR3, as DNA: TGTGCCAGCAGCCTTGAAACAAGGGGTGAAAAACTGTTTTTT. It is translated as CASSLETRGEKLFF.

This sequence joins TRBV29-1 and TRBJ1-2; 9 bases line up with TRBD1. Trimming removed 4 bases from V and 6 bases from J; junction bases left unmatched: 6. This CDR3 comprises 13 residues. Germline CDR1 and CDR2: SQVTM and ANQGSEA. The CDR3 region is CSVVRGQGHGYTF. The CDR3 nucleotides read TGCAGCGTTGTCAGGGGACAGGGTCATGGCTACACCTTC.

The sample holds a few counts of this clone. V and J are TRBV5-8 and TRBJ2-1; TRBD2 matches 9 bases. Germline CDR1 and CDR2: SGHTS and YDEGEE. The length of the CDR3 is 15 residues. The ends lost 4 bases at V and 8 bases at J; junction bases unmatched: 10. The CDR3 DNA is TGTGCCAGCAGCCGTGGACTAGCGCTAAAGGATGAGCAGTTCTTC. As protein: CASSRGLALKDEQFF.

The V gene is TRBV7-2, the J gene TRBJ1-2, with 10 bases aligning to TRBD1. J was trimmed by 3 bases and V by 8 bases; bases with no gene match: 6. Germline V gives CDR1 SGHTA, CDR2 FQGNSA. The CDR3 covers 14 residues. The CDR3 DNA reads as TGTGCCAGCTCAAGACAGGGGGCTGACTATGGCTACACCTTC. Protein sequence: CASSRQGADYGYTF. Complete variable domain (other parts from reference TRBV7-2 and TRBJ1-2): GAGVSQSPSNKVTEKGKDVELRCDPISGHTALYWYRQSLGQGLEFLIYFQGNSAPDKSGLPSDRFSAERTGGSVSTLTIQRTQQEDSAVYLCASSRQGADYGYTFGSGTRLTVV.

This chain connects TRBV29-1 to TRBJ2-5; TRBD2 matches at 9 bases. The CDR3 is 15 residues long. Germline V gene data show CDR1 as SQVTM and CDR2 as ANQGSEA. With V trimmed by 7 bases and J by 3 bases, 12 bases remained unmatched. The CDR3 here is CSAAGTSYYEETQYF. The CDR3 nucleotides read TGCAGCGCCGCCGGGACTAGCTATTATGAAGAGACCCAGTACTTC. Drawing the rest from reference TRBV29-1 and TRBJ2-5, the complete variable domain is SAVISQKPSRDICQRGTSLTIQCQVDSQVTMMFWYRQQPGQSLTLIATANQGSEATYESGFVIDKFPISRPNLTFSTLTVSNMSPEDSSIYLCSAAGTSYYEETQYFGPGTRLLVL.

Only one count was recorded for this clone. The V call is TRBV5-6, the J call TRBJ2-7; 7 nucleotides line up with TRBD1. This CDR3 region has 14 residues. The V segment lost 5 bases and the J segment 3 bases; nucleotides outside the gene matches: 8. Germline CDR1 and CDR2: SGHDT and YYEEEE. This CDR3 is CASSYQGQHYEQYF. The CDR3 DNA sequence: TGTGCCAGCAGTTACCAGGGACAGCACTACGAGCAGTACTTC.

This chain links TRBV4-3 with TRBJ1-3; TRBD1 matches at 7 bases. J lost 0 bases, V lost 0 bases, and 11 bases had no gene match. The CDR3 loop spans 19 amino acids. CDR1 and CDR2 from the germline V gene are LGHNA and YSLEER. CDR3: CASSQEAGGRGYSGNTIYF. As DNA, the CDR3 is TGCGCCAGCAGCCAAGAGGCAGGGGGTAGGGGATACTCTGGAAACACCATATATTTT.

V and J are TRBV9 and TRBJ2-3; possible D gene TRBD1, 5 bases. Germline V CDR1 and CDR2: SGDLS, YYNGEE. V dropped 0 bases and J dropped 1 base, with 18 bases sitting between them. This CDR3 comprises 18 residues. The CDR3 bases are TGTGCCAGCAGCGTAGAAGGTGGCAGGGAATCCGGCACAGATACGCAGTATTTT. It codes for CASSVEGGRESGTDTQYF.

The chain recombines TRBV6-5 with TRBJ2-5; D perhaps matches TRBD2 (5 bases). CDR1 and CDR2 from the germline V gene are MNHEY and SVGAGI. The CDR3 is 14 residues long. Between the trimmed V and J ends, which lost 4 bases and 0 bases, there was a span of 9 bases. Here the CDR3 DNA reads TGTGCCAGCAGTTGGAGCGGATACCAAGAGACCCAGTACTTC. Residues: CASSWSGYQETQYF.

Concerning this clone: At one of its ends the junction is not consistent with the germline gene, which may arise from a read error. V usage is TRBV15 and J usage is TRBJ2-5; 9 nucleotides align to TRBD1. The V gene's germline CDR1 is LNHNV and CDR2 YYDKDF (reference sequence). CDR3 length equals 15 residues. The CDR3 nucleotides are TGTGCCACTAGCAGGGGACAGGGAAGACAAGAGACCCAGTACTTC. Its protein product is CATSRGQGRQETQYF.

The rearrangement links TRBV9 to TRBJ2-1; unclear D gene. V lost 9 bases and J 0 bases, leaving 16 bases between the germline ends. This CDR3 is built from 15 residues. Per germline, CDR1 SGDLS and CDR2 YYNGEE. The CDR3 DNA reads TGTGCCACCACTCCCACGAAGAGCTCCTACAATGAGCAGTTCTTC. It specifies CATTPTKSSYNEQFF.

This clone has only a few counts. The V gene is TRBV6-5, the J gene TRBJ1-2; the match to TRBD1 covers 8 bases. Trimming cost V 6 bases and J 4 bases; bases outside gene matches: 7. Per germline, CDR1 MNHEY and CDR2 SVGAGI. This CDR3 is 14 amino acids long. CDR3 amino acids: CASREGGTGYGYTF. In DNA form, the CDR3 reads TGTGCCAGCAGGGAGGGGGGGACAGGCTATGGCTACACCTTC.

This clone has just one count. The chain employs TRBV4-2 and TRBJ2-1, with D maybe TRBD2 (5 bases). This CDR3 is built from 16 residues. Trimming removed 1 base from V and 1 base from J, with 11 bases in between. Per the germline V gene, CDR1 is LGHNA and CDR2 is YNFKEQ. CDR3 in amino acids: CASSQAVAISYNEQFF. Written as DNA, the CDR3 is TGTGCCAGCAGCCAAGCTGTAGCGATATCCTACAATGAGCAGTTCTTC.

On this clone itself: Other DNA sequences of this sample code for an identical CDR3. The chain has TRBV6-1 and TRBJ1-1; no definite D call. The CDR3 has 11 residues. The germline CDR1 and CDR2 sequences are MNHNS and SASEGT. Trimming took off 11 bases at V and 5 bases at J, with 12 bases between the two ends. CDR3 sequence (DNA): TGTGCCCTGGGCGATGGGACTGAAGCTTTCTTT. Translation: CALGDGTEAFF.

The chain couples TRBV10-3 to TRBJ1-2, with 8 bases aligning to TRBD1. Germline CDR1 is ENHRY and CDR2 is SYGVKD. With V trimmed by 7 bases and J by 8 bases, 9 bases remained unmatched. The CDR3 consists of 13 residues. The CDR3: CAITQDRARGYTF. The CDR3 DNA follows: TGTGCCATCACCCAGGACAGGGCTAGGGGCTACACCTTC.

This chain joins TRBV7-9 and TRBJ2-2; TRBD1 matches at 7 bases. Germline CDR1 SEHNR, CDR2 FQNEAQ (reference sequence). With V trimmed by 5 bases and J by 8 bases, 2 bases remained unmatched. The CDR3 length is 12 residues. CDR3 sequence: CASSVGQGELFF. CDR3 DNA: TGTGCCAGCAGCGTGGGACAGGGGGAGCTGTTTTTT.

This rearrangement joins TRBV11-2 to TRBJ2-2; 7 positions match TRBD2. Germline V CDR1 and CDR2: SGHAT, FQNNGV. This CDR3 is built from 18 residues. The trim removed 0 bases at V and 3 bases at J, leaving 10 bases unmatched. The CDR3 DNA is TGTGCCAGCAGCTTAGAGGGGACTACCGCATGGCACACCGGGGAGCTGTTTTTT. Protein: CASSLEGTTAWHTGELFF.

This CDR3 is CASSLEGGASGGVTDTQYF. CDR3 DNA: TGTGCCAGCAGCTTGGAGGGTGGGGCTAGCGGGGGGGTGACAGATACGCAGTATTTT. The chain couples TRBV7-8 to TRBJ2-3; 12 bases are a match to TRBD2. Germline loops: CDR1 SGHVS, CDR2 FQNEAQ. The trim removed 3 bases at V and 3 bases at J, leaving 13 bases unmatched. The CDR3 extends over 19 amino acids.

The gene calls are TRBV7-9 and TRBJ2-1; a possible D gene is TRBD2 (8 bases). V lost 4 bases to trimming and J lost 4 bases, with 20 bases between them. CDR1 and CDR2 (germline): SEHNR, FQNEAQ (reference sequence). The CDR3 sequence is 17 residues long. CDR3 amino acids: CASSSGGGSGTYNEQFF. CDR3 nucleotide sequence: TGTGCCAGCAGCTCAGGGGGGGGTAGCGGGACATACAATGAGCAGTTCTTC.

V usage is TRBV5-1 and J usage is TRBJ1-1; D is ambiguous. Trimming shortened V by 1 base and J by 4 bases, and 8 bases separated the two germline ends. This CDR3 comprises 13 residues. CDR1 is SGHRS and CDR2 is YFSETQ in the germline V gene. DNA for the CDR3: TGCGCCAGCAGCTTGACAGAGGGCACTGAAGCTTTCTTT. Protein product: CASSLTEGTEAFF.